This is a list of T cell receptor beta chains from one sample in a study of a mutant IDH1 vaccine in newly diagnosed glioma. Sequencing was performed with immunoSEQ multiplex PCR; in TCRdb, only in-frame clones are kept and a portion is missing. The table includes 40,000 to 45,000 clones, 65% to 80% detected once. Their antigen targets remain unknown. Source: PBMCs, taken from a glioma patient whose treatment included an IDH1 peptide vaccine. The source is a man aged 45-65 years with glioma. CDR3s include the opening cysteine and the closing phenylalanine or tryptophan. The order of the fields is CDR3 protein, CDR3 DNA, clone size, D gene, J gene, V gene. A D gene is named only where the DNA matches it firmly. Only some rows state a clone size, as once, few, many or a class for expanded clones.

cdr3_aa: CASSQELAGGLETQYF
cdr3_nt: TGCGCCAGCAGCCAAGAACTAGCGGGGGGGTTGGAGACCCAGTACTTC
clone_size: NA
d_call: TRBD2
j_call: TRBJ2-5
v_call: TRBV4-3

cdr3_aa: CASSSGQGSFEQYF
cdr3_nt: TGCGCCAGCAGCTCCGGACAGGGGTCCTTCGAGCAGTACTTC
clone_size: NA
d_call: TRBD1
j_call: TRBJ2-7
v_call: TRBV5-1

cdr3_aa: CAISVEGAGQPQHF
cdr3_nt: TGTGCCATCAGTGTTGAGGGGGCGGGGCAGCCCCAGCATTTT
clone_size: NA
d_call: TRBD1
j_call: TRBJ1-5
v_call: TRBV10-3

cdr3_aa: CASSQDRGSGNTIYF
cdr3_nt: TGTGCCAGCAGCCAAGACAGGGGCTCTGGAAACACCATATATTTT
clone_size: NA
d_call: NA
j_call: TRBJ1-3
v_call: TRBV4-2

cdr3_aa: CASSLAENRGGELFF
cdr3_nt: TGCGCCAGCAGCTTGGCCGAGAACAGGGGCGGGGAGCTGTTTTTT
clone_size: NA
d_call: TRBD1
j_call: TRBJ2-2
v_call: TRBV5-1

cdr3_aa: CSVESDSLGETQYF
cdr3_nt: TGCAGCGTTGAGAGTGACTCCCTTGGAGAGACCCAGTACTTC
clone_size: once
d_call: NA
j_call: TRBJ2-5
v_call: TRBV29-1

cdr3_aa: CASSSQRGTGELFF
cdr3_nt: TGCGCCAGCAGCTCACAGCGGGGGACCGGGGAGCTGTTTTTT
clone_size: NA
d_call: TRBD2
j_call: TRBJ2-2
v_call: TRBV5-1

cdr3_aa: CASSPARELTGELFF
cdr3_nt: TGCGCCAGCAGCCCGGCACGGGAGCTCACCGGGGAGCTGTTTTTT
clone_size: NA
d_call: NA
j_call: TRBJ2-2
v_call: TRBV5-1

cdr3_aa: CASTLSRDGLFF
cdr3_nt: TGTGCCAGCACCCTCTCCCGGGACGGACTGTTTTTT
clone_size: NA
d_call: NA
j_call: TRBJ1-4
v_call: TRBV2

cdr3_aa: CASSLGGGNTEAFF
cdr3_nt: TGTGCCAGCAGCTTAGGAGGGGGGAACACTGAAGCTTTCTTT
clone_size: NA
d_call: NA
j_call: TRBJ1-1
v_call: TRBV7-9

cdr3_aa: CASSTGTGGLSTEAFF
cdr3_nt: TGCGCCAGCAGTACCGGGACAGGGGGTTTGAGCACTGAAGCTTTCTTT
clone_size: few
d_call: TRBD1
j_call: TRBJ1-1
v_call: TRBV5-1

cdr3_aa: CASSLGSVGYTGELFF
cdr3_nt: TGTGCCAGCAGCTTGGGGTCAGTAGGTTACACCGGGGAGCTGTTTTTT
clone_size: NA
d_call: NA
j_call: TRBJ2-2
v_call: TRBV5-5

cdr3_aa: CASSIGATGYTF
cdr3_nt: TGTGCCAGTAGTATCGGGGCCACGGGCTACACCTTC
clone_size: once
d_call: NA
j_call: TRBJ1-2
v_call: TRBV19

cdr3_aa: CASSWTGRGMGEDGYTF
cdr3_nt: TGTGCCAGCAGCTGGACAGGGAGAGGGATGGGGGAGGATGGCTACACCTTC
clone_size: NA
d_call: TRBD1
j_call: TRBJ1-2
v_call: TRBV7-9

cdr3_aa: CASNTNTRSAISTDTQYF
cdr3_nt: TGTGCCAGCAACACAAACACTCGATCAGCCATCTCCACAGATACGCAGTATTTT
clone_size: NA
d_call: NA
j_call: TRBJ2-3
v_call: TRBV9

cdr3_aa: CASSADRGYGELFF
cdr3_nt: TGTGCCAGCAGCGCCGACAGGGGATATGGGGAGCTGTTTTTT
clone_size: NA
d_call: TRBD1
j_call: TRBJ2-2
v_call: TRBV2

cdr3_aa: CASSSQDGANYGYTF
cdr3_nt: TGTGCCAGCAGCTCCCAGGACGGAGCTAACTATGGCTACACCTTC
clone_size: once
d_call: NA
j_call: TRBJ1-2
v_call: TRBV5-4

cdr3_aa: CASSLEAGDYEQYF
cdr3_nt: TGTGCCAGCAGCTTAGAAGCGGGGGACTACGAGCAGTACTTC
clone_size: few
d_call: TRBD2
j_call: TRBJ2-7
v_call: TRBV7-2

cdr3_aa: CASSSQGAANEKLFF
cdr3_nt: TGTGCCAGCAGTTCCCAGGGCGCCGCTAATGAAAAACTGTTTTTT
clone_size: NA
d_call: NA
j_call: TRBJ1-4
v_call: TRBV28

cdr3_aa: CASSQGEARMNTEAFF
cdr3_nt: TGCGCCAGCAGCCAAGGGGAGGCTCGAATGAACACTGAAGCTTTCTTT
clone_size: NA
d_call: NA
j_call: TRBJ1-1
v_call: TRBV4-1

cdr3_aa: CASSSRLGTINTGELFF
cdr3_nt: TGTGCCAGCAGCTCCCGGTTGGGGACTATTAACACCGGGGAGCTGTTTTTT
clone_size: NA
d_call: TRBD2
j_call: TRBJ2-2
v_call: TRBV7-2

cdr3_aa: CASSLSNTGELFF
cdr3_nt: TGTGCCAGCAGCCTTTCGAACACCGGGGAGCTGTTTTTT
clone_size: once
d_call: NA
j_call: TRBJ2-2
v_call: TRBV7-2

cdr3_aa: CASRKDVEDNEQFF
cdr3_nt: TGTGCCAGCAGAAAAGACGTGGAGGACAATGAGCAGTTCTTC
clone_size: NA
d_call: NA
j_call: TRBJ2-1
v_call: TRBV11-3

cdr3_aa: CASSQDTPGGSYNEQFF
cdr3_nt: TGCGCCAGCAGCCAAGATACTCCCGGGGGCTCCTACAATGAGCAGTTCTTC
clone_size: NA
d_call: NA
j_call: TRBJ2-1
v_call: TRBV4-3

cdr3_aa: CASSPRQITGELFF
cdr3_nt: TGTGCCAGCAGCCCACGACAGATTACCGGGGAGCTGTTTTTT
clone_size: NA
d_call: NA
j_call: TRBJ2-2
v_call: TRBV7-2

cdr3_aa: CASSERGSTEAFF
cdr3_nt: TGCGCCAGCAGTGAGAGGGGGTCAACTGAAGCTTTCTTT
clone_size: few
d_call: NA
j_call: TRBJ1-1
v_call: TRBV10-2

cdr3_aa: CASSRALSGNTIYF
cdr3_nt: TGTGCCAGCAGTAGAGCTCTCTCTGGAAACACCATATATTTT
clone_size: NA
d_call: NA
j_call: TRBJ1-3
v_call: TRBV6-5

cdr3_aa: CASSVASQGYGYTF
cdr3_nt: TGTGCCAGCAGCGTAGCTTCGCAGGGCTATGGCTACACCTTC
clone_size: NA
d_call: NA
j_call: TRBJ1-2
v_call: TRBV9

cdr3_aa: CAWSVKTGGTQYF
cdr3_nt: TGTGCCTGGAGTGTAAAAACAGGGGGGACCCAGTACTTC
clone_size: NA
d_call: TRBD1
j_call: TRBJ2-5
v_call: TRBV30

cdr3_aa: CASSRGSMNTEAFF
cdr3_nt: TGCGCCAGCAGCCGCGGCAGTATGAACACTGAAGCTTTCTTT
clone_size: NA
d_call: NA
j_call: TRBJ1-1
v_call: TRBV4-3

cdr3_aa: CASSPSIAGVGDTEAFF
cdr3_nt: TGTGCCAGCTCACCGTCTATCGCGGGGGTTGGGGACACTGAAGCTTTCTTT
clone_size: once
d_call: NA
j_call: TRBJ1-1
v_call: TRBV18

cdr3_aa: CASSAHREGQPQHF
cdr3_nt: TGTGCCAGCAGCGCCCACAGGGAAGGACAGCCCCAGCATTTT
clone_size: NA
d_call: NA
j_call: TRBJ1-5
v_call: TRBV9

cdr3_aa: CASHQGAQDEQYF
cdr3_nt: TGCGCCAGCCATCAGGGGGCTCAGGACGAGCAGTACTTC
clone_size: NA
d_call: TRBD1
j_call: TRBJ2-7
v_call: TRBV5-1

cdr3_aa: CASSPRSISVSRAFF
cdr3_nt: TGTGCCAGCTCACCCCGGAGCATTTCGGTCAGTAGGGCTTTCTTT
clone_size: once
d_call: NA
j_call: TRBJ1-1
v_call: TRBV18

cdr3_aa: CASSPPGATNEKLFF
cdr3_nt: TGTGCCAGCAGCCCCCCAGGAGCAACTAATGAAAAACTGTTTTTT
clone_size: NA
d_call: NA
j_call: TRBJ1-4
v_call: TRBV7-2

cdr3_aa: CASSLAPYRGRRNSYEQYF
cdr3_nt: TGTGCCAGCAGCTTAGCACCCTACAGGGGGCGTAGAAACTCCTACGAGCAGTACTTC
clone_size: NA
d_call: TRBD1
j_call: TRBJ2-7
v_call: TRBV7-2

cdr3_aa: CASTLSNTEAFF
cdr3_nt: TGTGCCAGTACCCTGTCCAACACTGAAGCTTTCTTT
clone_size: few
d_call: NA
j_call: TRBJ1-1
v_call: TRBV19

cdr3_aa: CASSLLGSSVTGELFF
cdr3_nt: TGTGCCAGCAGCTTGTTGGGTTCAAGCGTCACCGGGGAGCTGTTTTTT
clone_size: NA
d_call: NA
j_call: TRBJ2-2
v_call: TRBV5-5

cdr3_aa: CASSDPGTSYNEQFF
cdr3_nt: TGTGCCAGCAGCGACCCGGGGACTTCTTACAATGAGCAGTTCTTC
clone_size: few
d_call: NA
j_call: TRBJ2-1
v_call: TRBV9

cdr3_aa: CSARTGGQYF
cdr3_nt: TGCAGTGCTAGGACAGGGGGACAGTACTTC
clone_size: NA
d_call: TRBD1
j_call: TRBJ2-5
v_call: TRBV20-1

cdr3_aa: CASSLAFLNEQFF
cdr3_nt: TGTGCCAGCAGCTTAGCTTTCCTGAATGAGCAGTTCTTC
clone_size: NA
d_call: NA
j_call: TRBJ2-1
v_call: TRBV7-2

cdr3_aa: CATRQGTNYGYTF
cdr3_nt: TGTGCCACCCGACAGGGTACTAACTATGGCTACACCTTC
clone_size: few
d_call: TRBD1
j_call: TRBJ1-2
v_call: TRBV2

cdr3_aa: CASSDRETAEAFF
cdr3_nt: TGTGCCAGCAGTGACAGGGAGACGGCTGAAGCTTTCTTT
clone_size: NA
d_call: NA
j_call: TRBJ1-1
v_call: TRBV2

cdr3_aa: CASSQMTTTEAFF
cdr3_nt: TGTGCCAGCAGCCAAATGACGACCACTGAAGCTTTCTTT
clone_size: NA
d_call: NA
j_call: TRBJ1-1
v_call: TRBV4-2

cdr3_aa: CASSQYGDRINEKLFF
cdr3_nt: TGCGCCAGCAGCCAATACGGCGACAGAATTAATGAAAAACTGTTTTTT
clone_size: NA
d_call: NA
j_call: TRBJ1-4
v_call: TRBV4-1

cdr3_aa: CASSPEGTETQYF
cdr3_nt: TGTGCCAGCAGTCCCGAGGGGACGGAGACCCAGTACTTC
clone_size: NA
d_call: NA
j_call: TRBJ2-5
v_call: TRBV2

cdr3_aa: CSVERASGNTIYF
cdr3_nt: TGCAGCGTTGAGCGGGCCTCTGGAAACACCATATATTTT
clone_size: once
d_call: NA
j_call: TRBJ1-3
v_call: TRBV29-1